These T cell receptor beta chains were read from a single sample in a study of shared clonotypes between healthy human individuals. Sequencing used immunoSEQ multiplex PCR; TCRdb keeps in-frame clones, though not all of them. The repertoire includes about 2 million clones, about 95% of them detected once, and more than 0.9% sits in the top ten. The sequencing sample was made of naive CD8+ T cells sorted from blood. The source is a man younger than 35 in good health. Each CDR3 is given with its conserved first and last residue. A D gene is named only where the DNA matches it firmly. Only part of the rows carry a size: once, few, many, or a class if the clone is expanded.

abundance: NA; v_gene: TRBV18; j_gene: TRBJ2-5; d_gene: NA; CDR3aa: CASSSGPGPETQYF; CDR3nt: TGTGCCAGCTCCTCGGGACCGGGGCCAGAGACCCAGTACTTC
abundance: NA; v_gene: TRBV29-1; j_gene: TRBJ2-1; d_gene: TRBD2; CDR3aa: CSVGETSGNDNEQFF; CDR3nt: TGCAGCGTTGGGGAGACTAGCGGAAACGACAATGAGCAGTTCTTC
abundance: NA; v_gene: TRBV2; j_gene: TRBJ1-2; d_gene: TRBD1; CDR3aa: CASSEWTGHNYGYTF; CDR3nt: TGTGCCAGCAGTGAATGGACAGGGCACAACTATGGCTACACCTTC
abundance: NA; v_gene: TRBV11-2; j_gene: TRBJ1-3; d_gene: NA; CDR3aa: CASSLDLGGSSGNTIYF; CDR3nt: TGTGCCAGCAGCTTAGATCTTGGGGGTAGCTCTGGAAACACCATATATTTT
abundance: NA; v_gene: TRBV21-1; j_gene: TRBJ1-2; d_gene: NA; CDR3aa: CASSKPGPNYGYTF; CDR3nt: TGTGCCAGCAGCAAGCCGGGCCCCAACTATGGCTACACCTTC
abundance: NA; v_gene: TRBV5-5; j_gene: TRBJ1-6; d_gene: NA; CDR3aa: CASSIATDYNSPLHF; CDR3nt: TGTGCCAGCAGCATCGCGACAGACTATAATTCACCCCTCCACTTT
abundance: NA; v_gene: TRBV27; j_gene: TRBJ2-4; d_gene: NA; CDR3aa: CASSLGIDLAKNIQYF; CDR3nt: TGTGCCAGCAGTTTGGGGATCGATCTAGCCAAAAACATTCAGTACTTC
abundance: NA; v_gene: TRBV29-1; j_gene: TRBJ2-2; d_gene: NA; CDR3aa: CSAQGPTRTGELFF; CDR3nt: TGCAGCGCCCAGGGCCCCACCCGCACCGGGGAGCTGTTTTTT
abundance: NA; v_gene: TRBV14; j_gene: TRBJ2-2; d_gene: NA; CDR3aa: CASSPINTGELFF; CDR3nt: TGTGCCAGCAGCCCCATTAACACCGGGGAGCTGTTTTTT
abundance: NA; v_gene: TRBV4-1; j_gene: TRBJ2-2; d_gene: NA; CDR3aa: CASSQVDEGFAGELFF; CDR3nt: TGCGCCAGCAGCCAGGTGGATGAGGGGTTCGCCGGGGAGCTGTTTTTT
abundance: NA; v_gene: TRBV7-2; j_gene: TRBJ1-4; d_gene: NA; CDR3aa: CASSLSPLRQATNEKLFF; CDR3nt: TGTGCCAGCAGCCTGAGCCCCTTAAGACAGGCAACTAATGAAAAACTGTTTTTT
abundance: NA; v_gene: TRBV6-5; j_gene: TRBJ1-2; d_gene: NA; CDR3aa: CATGPGETYNGYTF; CDR3nt: TGTGCCACCGGCCCGGGGGAGACGTATAATGGCTACACCTTC
abundance: NA; v_gene: TRBV6-6; j_gene: TRBJ2-2; d_gene: TRBD1; CDR3aa: CATQSPEDRDPGELFF; CDR3nt: TGTGCCACCCAAAGCCCCGAAGACAGGGATCCCGGGGAGCTGTTTTTT
abundance: NA; v_gene: TRBV30; j_gene: TRBJ2-7; d_gene: TRBD1; CDR3aa: CAWSSGTGLYEQYF; CDR3nt: TGTGCCTGGAGTTCCGGGACAGGGTTGTACGAGCAGTACTTC
abundance: NA; v_gene: TRBV28; j_gene: TRBJ2-3; d_gene: TRBD2; CDR3aa: CASSFPTSGYSGDTQYF; CDR3nt: TGTGCCAGCAGTTTCCCGACTAGCGGGTACTCCGGAGATACGCAGTATTTT
abundance: NA; v_gene: TRBV15; j_gene: TRBJ1-5; d_gene: NA; CDR3aa: CATNPDRFNQPQHF; CDR3nt: TGTGCCACCAACCCAGACAGATTCAATCAGCCCCAGCATTTT
abundance: NA; v_gene: TRBV7-9; j_gene: TRBJ2-1; d_gene: NA; CDR3aa: CASSPPGDNEQFF; CDR3nt: TGTGCCAGCAGCCCACCCGGGGACAATGAGCAGTTCTTC
abundance: NA; v_gene: TRBV2; j_gene: TRBJ1-4; d_gene: NA; CDR3aa: CASRGTWDQPLEKLFF; CDR3nt: TGTGCCAGCAGAGGGACCTGGGACCAGCCCCTTGAAAAACTGTTTTTT
abundance: NA; v_gene: TRBV7-9; j_gene: TRBJ2-1; d_gene: NA; CDR3aa: CASSFQGPNEQFF; CDR3nt: TGTGCCAGCAGCTTCCAGGGGCCCAATGAGCAGTTCTTC
abundance: NA; v_gene: TRBV5-6; j_gene: TRBJ2-7; d_gene: TRBD1; CDR3aa: CASSPTGETPLYEQYF; CDR3nt: TGTGCCAGCAGCCCCACAGGGGAGACTCCTCTCTACGAGCAGTACTTC
abundance: NA; v_gene: TRBV10-3; j_gene: TRBJ2-3; d_gene: TRBD2; CDR3aa: CAISERGGTDTQYF; CDR3nt: TGTGCCATCAGTGAGCGGGGGGGCACAGATACGCAGTATTTT
abundance: once; v_gene: TRBV5-6; j_gene: TRBJ2-2; d_gene: NA; CDR3aa: CASSLYPGEEGTGELFF; CDR3nt: TGTGCCAGCAGCTTGTACCCCGGGGAGGAGGGCACCGGGGAGCTGTTTTTT
abundance: NA; v_gene: TRBV27; j_gene: TRBJ2-1; d_gene: TRBD1; CDR3aa: CASSPGQAGIQQFF; CDR3nt: TGTGCCAGCAGCCCGGGACAGGCCGGTATTCAGCAGTTCTTC
abundance: NA; v_gene: TRBV7-9; j_gene: TRBJ2-1; d_gene: NA; CDR3aa: CASSLSTNEQFF; CDR3nt: TGTGCCAGCAGCTTATCAACCAATGAGCAGTTCTTC
abundance: NA; v_gene: TRBV27; j_gene: TRBJ2-7; d_gene: TRBD1; CDR3aa: CASSLSGQFEQYF; CDR3nt: TGTGCCAGCAGTCTGTCGGGACAGTTCGAGCAGTACTTC
abundance: NA; v_gene: TRBV29-1; j_gene: TRBJ2-2; d_gene: NA; CDR3aa: CSVEGITNTGELFF; CDR3nt: TGCAGCGTTGAGGGGATAACAAACACCGGGGAGCTGTTTTTT
abundance: NA; v_gene: TRBV28; j_gene: TRBJ1-6; d_gene: NA; CDR3aa: CASSDSGSSYNSPLHF; CDR3nt: TGTGCCAGCAGTGATAGTGGGAGCTCCTATAATTCACCCCTCCACTTT
abundance: NA; v_gene: TRBV4-2; j_gene: TRBJ1-3; d_gene: NA; CDR3aa: CASSLRTEGFNTIYF; CDR3nt: TGTGCCAGCAGCCTACGGACGGAGGGGTTTAACACCATATATTTT
abundance: NA; v_gene: TRBV10-2; j_gene: TRBJ2-7; d_gene: NA; CDR3aa: CASSESSYEQYF; CDR3nt: TGCGCCAGCAGTGAGTCCTCCTACGAGCAGTACTTC
abundance: NA; v_gene: TRBV18; j_gene: TRBJ2-7; d_gene: NA; CDR3aa: CASSNNYEQYF; CDR3nt: TGTGCCAGCTCAAACAACTACGAGCAGTACTTC
abundance: NA; v_gene: TRBV5-6; j_gene: TRBJ2-7; d_gene: NA; CDR3aa: CASSLAGSYEQYF; CDR3nt: TGTGCCAGCAGCTTGGCAGGTTCCTACGAGCAGTACTTC
abundance: NA; v_gene: TRBV19; j_gene: TRBJ1-2; d_gene: NA; CDR3aa: CASNPGSYYGYTF; CDR3nt: TGTGCCAGTAACCCCGGTTCGTACTATGGCTACACCTTC
abundance: NA; v_gene: TRBV25-1; j_gene: TRBJ2-7; d_gene: TRBD1; CDR3aa: CASSDLGQGDEQYF; CDR3nt: TGTGCCAGCAGTGACCTGGGACAGGGGGACGAGCAGTACTTC
abundance: NA; v_gene: TRBV4-3; j_gene: TRBJ2-1; d_gene: NA; CDR3aa: CASSQGVGYNEQFF; CDR3nt: TGCGCCAGCAGCCAAGGGGTTGGCTACAATGAGCAGTTCTTC
abundance: NA; v_gene: TRBV30; j_gene: TRBJ2-2; d_gene: NA; CDR3aa: CAWSLAVGLEELFF; CDR3nt: TGTGCCTGGAGTCTCGCCGTGGGTCTGGAGGAGCTGTTTTTT
abundance: few; v_gene: TRBV5-4; j_gene: TRBJ1-1; d_gene: NA; CDR3aa: CASSASGHPNTEAFF; CDR3nt: TGTGCCAGCAGCGCCTCTGGGCATCCGAACACTGAAGCTTTCTTT
abundance: NA; v_gene: TRBV21-1; j_gene: TRBJ2-7; d_gene: NA; CDR3aa: CASSSPGDEQYF; CDR3nt: TGTGCCAGCAGCAGCCCGGGCGACGAGCAGTACTTC
abundance: NA; v_gene: TRBV6-5; j_gene: TRBJ2-1; d_gene: NA; CDR3aa: CASSYSSGGDNEQFF; CDR3nt: TGTGCCAGCAGTTACTCGAGCGGAGGGGATAATGAGCAGTTCTTC
abundance: NA; v_gene: TRBV6-6; j_gene: TRBJ2-7; d_gene: NA; CDR3aa: CASSYSAGAFGEQYF; CDR3nt: TGTGCCAGCAGTTACTCCGCGGGGGCGTTCGGCGAGCAGTACTTC
abundance: NA; v_gene: TRBV11-2; j_gene: TRBJ2-2; d_gene: NA; CDR3aa: CASSLTNGAPGELFF; CDR3nt: TGTGCCAGCAGCTTGACGAATGGGGCCCCCGGGGAGCTGTTTTTT
abundance: NA; v_gene: TRBV27; j_gene: TRBJ2-7; d_gene: TRBD1; CDR3aa: CASSLQTGGNEQYF; CDR3nt: TGTGCCAGCAGTTTACAGACAGGGGGCAACGAGCAGTACTTC